These 19 T cell receptor beta chains were sequenced from one sample in a study of prognosis after radiotherapy for stage I lung cancer. Multiplex PCR in two rounds served to amplify TCR beta CDR3 from genomic DNA. Individual primers that were specific to each TRBV and TRBJ gene served in first-round PCR. TCRdb itself ran the multiplex PCR reads through MiXCR, one entry per CDR3 protein. The sample carries about 35,000 distinct CDR3 sequences, about 32% recorded once. The input for sequencing was PBMCs, taken before or after stereotactic body radiation therapy (not recorded which). These receptors all come from a donor of 50 years or more with non-small cell lung cancer.

This clonotype has more than one count but fewer than ten. This chain joins TRBV24-1 and TRBJ2-7; TRBD1 matches 8 bases. V lost 2 bases to trimming and J lost 3 bases; unmatched junction nucleotides: 8. Germline V CDR1 and CDR2: KGHDR, SFDVKD. This CDR3 has 16 residues. CDR3: CATSDSDGQGVYEQYF. The CDR3 region has the DNA TGTGCCACCAGTGATTCCGATGGACAGGGAGTCTACGAGCAGTACTTC.

This clonotype was picked up many times. This rearrangement joins TRBV19 to TRBJ2-2; 9 bases fit TRBD1. V dropped 9 bases and J dropped 7; count of bases not matched to a gene: 15. Germline V CDR1 and CDR2: LNHDA, SQIVND (reference sequence). The CDR3 contains 16 residues. The CDR3 region has the DNA TGTGCCAGCCGTTCCCCGGGACAGGGTTTAATCGGGGAGCTGTTTTTT. Translating gives CASRSPGQGLIGELFF. Filled out from reference TRBV19 and TRBJ2-2, the complete variable domain reads DGGITQSPKYLFRKEGQNVTLSCEQNLNHDAMYWYRQDPGQGLRLIYYSQIVNDFQKGDIAEGYSVSREKKESFPLTVTSAQKNPTAFYLCASRSPGQGLIGELFFGEGSRLTVL.

With respect to this clonotype: The likely explanation is a read error, given a far larger clone one base away. The chain joins TRBV6-4 to TRBJ1-6, with D uncertain. The CDR3 has 13 amino acids. Germline V gene sequence: CDR1 MRHNA, CDR2 SNTAGT. For the CDR3, the DNA is TGTGCCAGCAACGAAGCCCATAATTCACCCCTCAACTTT. Amino acid sequence: CASNEAHNSPLNF.

This clonotype was detected many times. The chain links TRBV20-1 to TRBJ2-2; TRBD1 might be the D (5 bases). Germline V gene lookup returns CDR1 DFQATT and CDR2 SNEGSKA (reference sequence). This CDR3 has 13 residues. The V end lost 2 bases, the J end lost 4 bases, and 8 bases lay between the germline ends. CDR3 protein: CSARQGSTGELFF. CDR3 in DNA: TGCAGTGCTAGACAGGGTAGCACCGGGGAGCTGTTTTTT.

This chain joins TRBV7-9 and TRBJ2-1; 7 bases map to TRBD2. Germline V CDR1 and CDR2: SEHNR, FQNEAQ (reference sequence). This CDR3 contains 14 residues. J gave up 7 bases and V 5 bases, and 8 bases lay outside the gene matches. CDR3 nucleotides: TGTGCCAGCAGCGAGTCCTGGCGGGAGAATGAGCAGTTCTTC. Amino acids: CASSESWRENEQFF.

The chain combines TRBV6-1 with TRBJ2-7; 7 nucleotides line up with TRBD2. This CDR3 has 16 amino acids. Unmatched junction bases numbered 13, after V lost 6 bases and J lost 2 bases. Germline-derived CDR1 and CDR2 are MNHNS and SASEGT. Written as DNA, the CDR3 is TGTGCCAGCAGATCTGGACTAGGGATCCAACCCTACGAGCAGTACTTC. Its protein is CASRSGLGIQPYEQYF.

The genes are TRBV9 and TRBJ2-5, with D perhaps TRBD2 (7 bases). Trimming took off 2 bases at V and 4 bases at J, with 15 bases between the two ends. The germline V gene encodes CDR1 SGDLS and CDR2 YYNGEE. This CDR3 has 15 amino acids. The CDR3 DNA sequence: TGTGCCAGCAGCGTTGCGGGGGCGCGAGGAGAGACCCAGTACTTC. Its protein product is CASSVAGARGETQYF.

In its sample, this clonotype was seen a few times. The rearrangement uses TRBV6-1 and TRBJ1-1; D may be TRBD1 (5 bases). V dropped 8 bases and J dropped 1 base, with 8 bases sitting between them. CDR3 length: 12 amino acids. The V gene's germline CDR1 is MNHNS and CDR2 SASEGT. DNA for the CDR3: TGTGCCAGCTTCGGGGGGAACACTGAAGCTTTCTTT. Encoded protein: CASFGGNTEAFF.

This clonotype showed up many times. The chain uses TRBV27 and TRBJ2-1, with a possible D match to TRBD1 (5 bases). Trimming stripped 3 bases from V and 4 bases from J, with 7 bases between. Per germline, CDR1 MNHEY and CDR2 SMNVEV (reference sequence). The CDR3 extends over 13 amino acids. As DNA, the CDR3 is TGTGCCAGCAGTTTTAGACAGTACAATGAGCAGTTCTTC. Amino acid sequence: CASSFRQYNEQFF.

To note about this clonotype: A far bigger clonotype differs at one base, so this is likely a read error. The chain employs TRBV6-9 and TRBJ1-2; tentatively, D is TRBD1 (5 bases). Germline V gives CDR1 MNHGY, CDR2 SVAAGI. V was trimmed by 5 bases and J by 5 bases, leaving 18 bases between them. The CDR3 covers 15 residues. In DNA form, the CDR3 reads TGTGCCAGCAGTCCGCCAATGACAGCCCGATATGGCTACACCTTC. Translated, it gives CASSPPMTARYGYTF.

This clonotype came up many times. The chain links TRBV30 to TRBJ1-5; 7 bases line up with TRBD1. Germline trimming cut 0 bases from V and 3 bases from J; bases unmatched to any gene: 2. Germline V gives CDR1 GTSNPN, CDR2 SVGIG (reference sequence). The CDR3 runs 14 residues. The CDR3 DNA reads as TGTGCCTGGAGTGTAACAGGGGACAATCAGCCCCAGCATTTT. Translation gives CAWSVTGDNQPQHF.

Remarks on this clonotype: A far larger clone lies a single base away; this is likely a read error. J is TRBJ1-4 and V is TRBV6-2 or TRBV6-3, with D uncertain. Germline V gene data show CDR1 as MNHEY and CDR2 as SVGEGT. The CDR3 covers 12 residues. V was trimmed by 7 bases and J by 5 bases, leaving 8 bases between them. This CDR3 reads CASISPNEKLFF. CDR3 in DNA: TGTGCCAGCATTTCCCCCAATGAAAAACTGTTTTTT.

The V and J genes are TRBV6-1 and TRBJ1-2; D uncertain. CDR3 length: 15 residues. The germline V gene has CDR1 MNHNS and CDR2 SASEGT. Trimming pared 1 base from V and 3 bases from J, leaving 12 bases between. The CDR3 loop reads CASSEEPAPYYGYTF. The CDR3 bases are TGTGCCAGCAGTGAAGAGCCAGCGCCCTACTATGGCTACACCTTC.

This clonotype appeared many times. The chain is built from TRBV28 and TRBJ1-2; D gene uncertain. Trimming removed 7 bases at V and 0 bases at J, with 9 bases between. Germline loops: CDR1 MDHEN, CDR2 SYDVKM. This CDR3 is built from 13 residues. The CDR3 DNA follows: TGTGCCAGCAAAGACGGCTCTAACTATGGCTACACCTTC. It translates to CASKDGSNYGYTF.

This clonotype was seen repeatedly, ten times or more. V gene TRBV5-1 combines with J gene TRBJ2-5; the D is unclear. The CDR3 is made up of 15 amino acids. Germline V gene lookup returns CDR1 SGHRS and CDR2 YFSETQ. V lost 0 bases, J lost 1 base, and 10 bases lay in between. The CDR3 DNA reads TGCGCCAGCAGCTTGGGTTCTGGCCTCCAAGAGACCCAGTACTTC. Protein product: CASSLGSGLQETQYF.

This clonotype was seen at least ten times. The chain links TRBV24-1 to TRBJ2-3, with D perhaps assigned TRBD1 or TRBD2 (5 bases each). The CDR3 length is 16 residues. Germline CDR1 reads KGHDR; CDR2 reads SFDVKD. The V end lost 7 bases, the J end lost 3 bases, and 19 bases lay between the germline ends. The CDR3 here is CATRGDRASETDTQYF. The CDR3, as DNA: TGTGCCACCAGAGGGGACCGGGCCAGTGAGACAGATACGCAGTATTTT.

The chain combines TRBV6-4 with TRBJ2-1, with no clear D. CDR3 length equals 14 residues. From germline, CDR1 is MRHNA and CDR2 SNTAGT. V was cut by 5 bases and J by 6 bases, with 14 bases left in between. CDR3 DNA sequence: TGTGCCAGCAGTTATAAAAGGGCCAGCAATGAGCAGTTCTTC. This codes for CASSYKRASNEQFF.

The genes are TRBV19 and TRBJ2-7; 7 bases align to TRBD2. Germline V gene lookup returns CDR1 LNHDA and CDR2 SQIVND (reference sequence). This CDR3 is 16 amino acids long. The V segment lost 4 bases and the J segment 2 bases; nucleotides outside the gene matches: 11. The CDR3 bases are TGTGCCAGTAGTACCACCTCTAGCGGCGCCCCCTACGAGCAGTACTTC. Its translation: CASSTTSSGAPYEQYF.

At least ten counts were recorded for this clonotype. The V call is TRBV12-3 or TRBV12-4, the J call TRBJ1-3; D is unresolved. This CDR3 comprises 14 residues. Trimming pared 3 bases from V and 0 bases from J, leaving 6 bases between. The CDR3 DNA is TGTGCCAGCAGTTTGGGTGGCTCTGGAAACACCATATATTTT. This codes for CASSLGGSGNTIYF.